The 10 T cell receptor beta chains below were found in one sample sequenced in a study of beta chain features in type 1 diabetes. The study, taken as a whole, reports: TCRB CDR3s were moderately but significantly shorter in Type 1 diabetes patients in all four CD4+ subsets.

Since all of the isolated RNA was reverse transcribed, expressed TCRB transcripts were what got sequenced. TCRdb's table, derived via immunoSEQ multiplex PCR, lists solely in-frame clones and lacks some. The sample records hundreds of thousands of clones, 15% being singletons. Which antigens these TCRs recognize remains unknown. The specimen was naive CD4+ T cells from blood. The receptor set was obtained from a young man with type 1 diabetes.

This clone occurred a few times. The chain has TRBV28 and TRBJ2-3; unclear D gene. Germline CDR1 is MDHEN and CDR2 is SYDVKM. This CDR3 region has 12 residues. V was clipped by 6 bases and J by 3 bases, with 7 bases between them. CDR3 coding DNA: TGTGCCAGCAGCCTACTAACAGATACGCAGTATTTT. Translation: CASSLLTDTQYF.

The chain combines TRBV5-1 with TRBJ1-2, with TRBD1 matching 7 bases. The J segment lost 8 bases and the V segment lost 0 bases, leaving 10 bases of the junction unmatched. From germline, CDR1 is SGHRS and CDR2 YFSETQ. The CDR3 spans 15 residues. In DNA form, the CDR3 reads TGCGCCAGCAGCTTGGACCCTACAGGGGTGAGGGGCTACACCTTC. Its protein product is CASSLDPTGVRGYTF.

A few counts support this clone. The chain couples TRBV5-1 to TRBJ2-1; 7 bases map to TRBD1. The CDR3 covers 13 residues. Germline trimming cut 8 bases from V and 5 bases from J; bases unmatched to any gene: 7. CDR1 SGHRS and CDR2 YFSETQ come from the germline V gene. The CDR3 DNA reads TGCGCCAGGACCGGGACAGAAAACAATGAGCAGTTCTTC. Translating gives CARTGTENNEQFF. Combining the CDR3 with reference TRBV5-1 and TRBJ2-1 gives the whole variable domain KAGVTQTPRYLIKTRGQQVTLSCSPISGHRSVSWYQQTPGQGLQFLFEYFSETQRNKGNFPGRFSGRQFSNSRSEMNVSTLELGDSALYLCARTGTENNEQFFGPGTRLTVL.

This clone was seen more than once but under ten times. This chain connects TRBV9 to TRBJ2-1, with 7 bases identical to TRBD1. Trimming took 2 bases from V and 7 from J; bases not matched to a gene: 9. CDR1 and CDR2 from the germline V gene are SGDLS and YYNGEE. The CDR3 totals 15 residues. The CDR3: CASSVSPTGTNEQFF. The CDR3 region has the DNA TGTGCCAGCAGCGTCTCCCCGACAGGGACGAATGAGCAGTTCTTC.

This clone was observed a handful of times. The rearrangement links TRBV30 to TRBJ1-2; D is uncertain. The germline CDR1 and CDR2 sequences are GTSNPN and SVGIG (reference sequence). The V and J ends lost 1 base and 0 bases respectively, with 6 bases between them. This CDR3 has 13 amino acids. The CDR3 DNA reads as TGTGCCTGGAGTGCTACAGCTAACTATGGCTACACCTTC. It encodes CAWSATANYGYTF.

As regards this clone: The same CDR3 arises from other DNA sequences in this sample as well. The CDR3 sequence: CAWRPGQGGYYEQYF. DNA of the CDR3: TGTGCCTGGAGACCTGGACAAGGCGGCTACTACGAGCAGTACTTC. The chain joins TRBV30 to TRBJ2-7; TRBD1 might be the D (5 bases). The ends were cut back, 3 bases at V and 3 bases at J, with 18 bases in the middle. This CDR3 spans 15 amino acids. Germline V gene data show CDR1 as GTSNPN and CDR2 as SVGIG (reference sequence).

This clone was seen a handful of times. The CDR3 here is CASSENWVGGEGQYF. CDR3 sequence (DNA): TGTGCCAGCAGTGAAAACTGGGTGGGAGGTGAAGGGCAGTACTTC. The J gene is TRBJ2-7, the V gene TRBV2; possible D gene TRBD2, 6 bases. CDR1 and CDR2 from the germline V gene are SNHLY and FYNNEI. The CDR3 covers 15 residues. V lost 2 bases to trimming and J lost 9 bases, with 20 bases between them.

The chain is built from TRBV25-1 and TRBJ2-1, with 12 bases fitting TRBD1. The ends lost 1 base at V and 9 bases at J; junction bases unmatched: 4. The CDR3 has 15 residues. Germline CDR1 MGHDK, CDR2 SYGVNS. In DNA, the CDR3 is TGTGCCAGCAGTGAATTAGGGACAGGGGGCCTTGAGCAGTTCTTC. Protein sequence: CASSELGTGGLEQFF.

The sample holds a few counts of this clone. The chain is built from TRBV4-1 and TRBJ1-1, with a tentative D call TRBD1 (5 bases). Germline lookup yields CDR1 MGHRA and CDR2 YSYEKL. The CDR3 contains 16 residues. V lost 2 bases, J lost 3 bases, and 16 bases lay in between. CDR3 sequence: CASSQPGGRRYTEAFF. The CDR3 DNA is TGCGCCAGCAGCCAACCGGGGGGTCGCAGGTACACTGAAGCTTTCTTT.

This rearrangement joins TRBV28 to TRBJ1-5; 7 nucleotides line up with TRBD1. V dropped 10 bases and J dropped 5; count of bases not matched to a gene: 8. CDR3 length equals 13 residues. Germline V gene data show CDR1 as MDHEN and CDR2 as SYDVKM. The CDR3 spells CATTGTVDQPQHF. CDR3 in DNA: TGTGCCACCACGGGGACAGTTGATCAGCCCCAGCATTTT.